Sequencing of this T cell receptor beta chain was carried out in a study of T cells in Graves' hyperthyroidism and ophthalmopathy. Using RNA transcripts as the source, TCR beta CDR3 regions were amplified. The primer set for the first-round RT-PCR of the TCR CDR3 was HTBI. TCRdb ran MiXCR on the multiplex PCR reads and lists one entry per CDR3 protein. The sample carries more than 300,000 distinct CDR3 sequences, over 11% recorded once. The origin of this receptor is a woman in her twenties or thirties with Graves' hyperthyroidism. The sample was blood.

This CDR3 is CASSQDLLTGRSYEQYF. CDR3 coding DNA: TGTGCCAGCAGCCAAGATCTTTTGACAGGGAGATCGTACGAGCAGTACTTC. The rearrangement links TRBV3-1 to TRBJ2-7; TRBD1 matches 7 bases. CDR1 and CDR2 from the germline V gene are LGHDT and YNNKEL (reference sequence). V was pared by 0 bases and J by 4 bases, with 12 bases of the junction left unmatched. The CDR3 length is 17 residues.